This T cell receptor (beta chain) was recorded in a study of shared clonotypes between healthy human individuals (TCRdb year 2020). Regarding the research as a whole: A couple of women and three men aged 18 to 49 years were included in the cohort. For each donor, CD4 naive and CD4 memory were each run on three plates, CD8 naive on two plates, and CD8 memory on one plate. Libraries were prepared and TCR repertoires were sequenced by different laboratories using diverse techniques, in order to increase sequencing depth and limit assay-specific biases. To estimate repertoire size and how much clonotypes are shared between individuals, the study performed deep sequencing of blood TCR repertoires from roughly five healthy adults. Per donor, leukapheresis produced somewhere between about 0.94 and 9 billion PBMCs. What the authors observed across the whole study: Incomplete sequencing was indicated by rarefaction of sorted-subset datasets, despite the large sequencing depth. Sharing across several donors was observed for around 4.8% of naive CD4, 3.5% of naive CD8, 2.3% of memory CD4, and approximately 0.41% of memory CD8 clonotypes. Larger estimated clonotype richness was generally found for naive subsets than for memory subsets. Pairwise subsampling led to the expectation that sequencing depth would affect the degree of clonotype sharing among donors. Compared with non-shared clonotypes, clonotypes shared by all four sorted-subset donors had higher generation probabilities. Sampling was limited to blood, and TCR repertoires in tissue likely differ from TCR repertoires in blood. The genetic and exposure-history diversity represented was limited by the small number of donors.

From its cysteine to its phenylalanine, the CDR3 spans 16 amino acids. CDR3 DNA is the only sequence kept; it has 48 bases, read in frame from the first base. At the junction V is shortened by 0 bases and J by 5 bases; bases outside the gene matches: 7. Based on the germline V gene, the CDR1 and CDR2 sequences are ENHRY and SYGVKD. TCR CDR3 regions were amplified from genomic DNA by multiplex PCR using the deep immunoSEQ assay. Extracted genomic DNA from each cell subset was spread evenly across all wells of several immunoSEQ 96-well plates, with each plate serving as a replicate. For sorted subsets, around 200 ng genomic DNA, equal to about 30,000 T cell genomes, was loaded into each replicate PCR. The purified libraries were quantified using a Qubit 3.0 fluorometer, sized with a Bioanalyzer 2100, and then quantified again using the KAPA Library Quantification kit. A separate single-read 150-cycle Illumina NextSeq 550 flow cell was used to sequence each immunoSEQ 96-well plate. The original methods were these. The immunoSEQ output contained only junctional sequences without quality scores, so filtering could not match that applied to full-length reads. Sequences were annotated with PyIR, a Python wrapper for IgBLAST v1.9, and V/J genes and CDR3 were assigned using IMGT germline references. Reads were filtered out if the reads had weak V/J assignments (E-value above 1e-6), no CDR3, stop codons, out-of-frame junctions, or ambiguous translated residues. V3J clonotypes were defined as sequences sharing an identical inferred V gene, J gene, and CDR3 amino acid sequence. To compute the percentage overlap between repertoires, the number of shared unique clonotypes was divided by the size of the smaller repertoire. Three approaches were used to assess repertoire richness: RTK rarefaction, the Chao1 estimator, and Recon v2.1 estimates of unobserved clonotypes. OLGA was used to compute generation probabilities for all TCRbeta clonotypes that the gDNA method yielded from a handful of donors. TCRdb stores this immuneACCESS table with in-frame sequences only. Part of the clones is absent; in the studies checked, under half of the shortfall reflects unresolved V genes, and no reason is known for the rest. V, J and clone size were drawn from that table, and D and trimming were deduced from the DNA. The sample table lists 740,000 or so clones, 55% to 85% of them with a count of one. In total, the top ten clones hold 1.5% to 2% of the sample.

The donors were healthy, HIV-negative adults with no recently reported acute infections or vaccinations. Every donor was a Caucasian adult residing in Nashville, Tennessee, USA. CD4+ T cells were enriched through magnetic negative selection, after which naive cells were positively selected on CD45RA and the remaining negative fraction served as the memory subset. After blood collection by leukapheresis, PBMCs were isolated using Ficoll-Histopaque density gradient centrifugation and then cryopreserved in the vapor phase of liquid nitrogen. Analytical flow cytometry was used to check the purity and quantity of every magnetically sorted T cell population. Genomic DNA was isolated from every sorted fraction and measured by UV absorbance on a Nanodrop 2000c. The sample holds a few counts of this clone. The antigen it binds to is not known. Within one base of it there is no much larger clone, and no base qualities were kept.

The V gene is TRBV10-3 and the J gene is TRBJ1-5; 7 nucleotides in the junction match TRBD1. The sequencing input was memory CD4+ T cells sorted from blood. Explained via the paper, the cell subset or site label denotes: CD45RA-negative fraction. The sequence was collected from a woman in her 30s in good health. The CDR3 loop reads CAISESSRGPYQPQHF. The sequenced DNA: TGTGCCATCAGTGAGTCGAGTAGGGGGCCGTATCAGCCCCAGCATTTT.